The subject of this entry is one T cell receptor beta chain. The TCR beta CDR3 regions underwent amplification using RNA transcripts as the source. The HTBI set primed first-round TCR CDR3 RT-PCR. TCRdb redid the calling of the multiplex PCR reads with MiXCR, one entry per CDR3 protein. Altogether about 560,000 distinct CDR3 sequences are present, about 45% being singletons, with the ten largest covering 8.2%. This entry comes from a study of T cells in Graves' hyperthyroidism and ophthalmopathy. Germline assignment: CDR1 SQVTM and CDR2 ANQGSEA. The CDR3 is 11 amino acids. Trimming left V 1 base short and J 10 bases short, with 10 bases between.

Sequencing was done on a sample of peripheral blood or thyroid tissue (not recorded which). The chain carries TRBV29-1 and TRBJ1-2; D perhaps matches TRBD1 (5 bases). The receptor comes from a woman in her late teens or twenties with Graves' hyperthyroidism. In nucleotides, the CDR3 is TGCAGCGTTGAAGCCGGGGGTGCCTACACCTTC. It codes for CSVEAGGAYTF.